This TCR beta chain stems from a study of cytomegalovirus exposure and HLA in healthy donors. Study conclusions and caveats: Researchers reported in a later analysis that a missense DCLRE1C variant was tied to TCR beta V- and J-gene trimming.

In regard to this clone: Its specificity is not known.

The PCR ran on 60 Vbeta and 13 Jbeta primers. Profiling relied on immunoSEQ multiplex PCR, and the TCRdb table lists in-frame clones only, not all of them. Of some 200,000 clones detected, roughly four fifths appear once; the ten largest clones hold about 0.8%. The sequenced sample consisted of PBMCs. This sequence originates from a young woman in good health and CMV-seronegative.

This CDR3 reads CASSSTYDNEQFF. CDR3 bases: TGTGCCAGCAGCTCCACCTACGACAATGAGCAGTTCTTC. V usage is TRBV7-2 and J usage is TRBJ2-1; no clear D gene. CDR1 SGHTA and CDR2 FQGNSA come from the germline V gene. The V gene lost 4 bases and the J gene lost 5 bases, with 9 bases spanning the gap. This CDR3 comprises 13 residues.